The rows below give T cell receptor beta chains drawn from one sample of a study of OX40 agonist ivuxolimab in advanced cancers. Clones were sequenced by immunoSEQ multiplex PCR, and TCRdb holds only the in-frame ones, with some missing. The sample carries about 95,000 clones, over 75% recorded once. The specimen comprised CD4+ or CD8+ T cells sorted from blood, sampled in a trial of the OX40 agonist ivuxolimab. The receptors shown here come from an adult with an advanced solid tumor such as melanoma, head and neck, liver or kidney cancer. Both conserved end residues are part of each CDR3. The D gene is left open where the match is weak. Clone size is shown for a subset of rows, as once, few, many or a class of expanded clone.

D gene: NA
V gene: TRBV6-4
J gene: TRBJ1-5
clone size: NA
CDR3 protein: CASIYVVSNQPQHF
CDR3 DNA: TGTGCCAGCATCTATGTGGTTAGCAATCAGCCCCAGCATTTT

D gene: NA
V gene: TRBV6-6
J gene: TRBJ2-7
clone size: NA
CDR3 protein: CASSYSATHAYEQYF
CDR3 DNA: TGTGCCAGCAGTTACTCGGCAACTCATGCCTACGAGCAGTACTTC

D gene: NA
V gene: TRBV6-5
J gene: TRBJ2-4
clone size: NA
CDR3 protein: CASSPPLGAKNIQYF
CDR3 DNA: TGTGCCAGCAGTCCTCCTCTAGGGGCCAAAAACATTCAGTACTTC

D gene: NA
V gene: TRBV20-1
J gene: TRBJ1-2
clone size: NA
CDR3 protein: CSVPNYGYTF
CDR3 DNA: TGCAGTGTCCCTAACTATGGCTACACCTTC

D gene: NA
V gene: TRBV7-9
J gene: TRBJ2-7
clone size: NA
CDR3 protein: CASSARGPGEQYF
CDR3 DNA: TGTGCCAGCAGCGCGCGAGGGCCCGGTGAGCAGTACTTC

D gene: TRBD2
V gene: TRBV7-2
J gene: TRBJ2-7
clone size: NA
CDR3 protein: CASSATSGSYEQYF
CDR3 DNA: TGTGCCAGCAGCGCCACTAGCGGGAGCTACGAGCAGTACTTC

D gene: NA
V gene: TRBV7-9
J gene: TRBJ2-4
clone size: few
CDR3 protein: CASSPRGPDGKNIQYF
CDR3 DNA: TGTGCCAGCAGCCCGCGCGGACCAGATGGCAAAAACATTCAGTACTTC

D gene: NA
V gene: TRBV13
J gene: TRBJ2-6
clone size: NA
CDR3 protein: CASSLGLSGANVLTF
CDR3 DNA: TGTGCCAGCAGCTTAGGACTCTCTGGGGCCAACGTCCTGACTTTC

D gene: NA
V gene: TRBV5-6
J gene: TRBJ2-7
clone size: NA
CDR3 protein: CASSLDAATYEQYF
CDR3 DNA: TGTGCCAGCAGCTTGGACGCGGCTACCTACGAGCAGTACTTC

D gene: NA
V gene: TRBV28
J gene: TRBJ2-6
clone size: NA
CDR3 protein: CASRSGANVLTF
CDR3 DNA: TGTGCCTCTAGATCTGGGGCCAACGTCCTGACTTTC